The sequence of this T cell receptor beta chain was determined in a study of blood T cell repertoires in COVID-19. About the research overall: Samples representing acute and convalescent COVID-19 were sourced from the United States, Italy and Spain. PBMCs, B-cell-depleted T cells, or T cells were the source of the cDNA or gDNA that made up the material.

This clone was found once. CDR1 is SGHAT and CDR2 is FQNNGV in the germline V gene. The CDR3 totals 16 residues. Losses at the gene ends were 3 bases for V and 5 bases for J; bases not matched to a gene: 7. Authors' processing steps: Amplification of reference gene primers provided the estimated nucleated cell counts. TCRdb's table, derived via immunoSEQ multiplex PCR, lists solely in-frame clones and lacks some. Clone size and the V and J calls come from that table; the DNA yielded D and trimming. Among roughly 95,000 clones, around nine tenths were seen once, and the ten largest hold less than 5%. The chain recombines TRBV11-2 with TRBJ2-4, with TRBD1 identical over 10 bases. The sequenced material came from peripheral blood. This clonotype was sampled from a woman between 50 and 59 years old in a cohort sampled during active COVID-19. The CDR3 DNA is TGTGCCAGCAGCTTGAGGACAGGGGGTATCCAAAACATTCAGTACTTC. This codes for CASSLRTGGIQNIQYF.